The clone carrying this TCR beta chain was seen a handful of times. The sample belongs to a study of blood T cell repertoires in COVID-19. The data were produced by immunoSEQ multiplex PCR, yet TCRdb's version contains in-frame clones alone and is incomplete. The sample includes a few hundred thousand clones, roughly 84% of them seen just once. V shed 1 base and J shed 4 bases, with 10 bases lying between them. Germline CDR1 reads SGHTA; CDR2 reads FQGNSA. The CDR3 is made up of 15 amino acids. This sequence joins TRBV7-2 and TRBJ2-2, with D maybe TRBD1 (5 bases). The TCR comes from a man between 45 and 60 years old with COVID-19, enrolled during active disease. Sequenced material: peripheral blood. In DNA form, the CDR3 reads TGTGCCAGCAGCTTAGAGGGGCGAGCCACCGGGGAGCTGTTTTTT. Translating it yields CASSLEGRATGELFF.